This entry concerns a single TCR beta chain. What it recognizes is unknown. These data originate in a study of OX40 agonist ivuxolimab in advanced cancers. Produced via immunoSEQ multiplex PCR; TCRdb's table is partial and in-frame only. The sample contains about 110,000 clones, 90% of which appear only once. Study results and limitations: Clonal expansion by week 6 occurred in CD4+ and CD8+ blood T cells (at 0.1 to 3.0 mg/kg). CD8+ T cells (on average) carried more expanded clones than CD4+ T cells.

The sequences come from CD4+ or CD8+ T cells sorted from blood, collected in a trial of the OX40 agonist ivuxolimab. This clonotype was sampled from an adult with an advanced solid tumor such as melanoma, head and neck, liver or kidney cancer.

The DNA for the CDR3 is TGCGCCAGCGGGGACAGTATCTCTGGAAACACCATATATTTT. This translates into CASGDSISGNTIYF. The chain uses TRBV5-1 and TRBJ1-3; the match to TRBD1 covers 7 bases. The CDR3 loop spans 14 amino acids. Trimming at V came to 7 bases and at J to 0 bases, leaving 4 bases not matched to a gene. Germline CDR1 and CDR2: SGHRS and YFSETQ.